One and the same sample provided the 2 T cell receptor beta chains below, sequenced in a study of human T cells and chemical hapten exposure. Using its own MiXCR run on the RACE reads, TCRdb lists one record per CDR3 protein. The sample has hundreds of thousands of distinct CDR3 sequences, nearly 6.5% seen once. As for time point: patch test 2, 6 weeks after DPC sensitization. Treatment specified: therapeutic diphenylcyclopropenone sensitization with weekly scalp DPC. Here the sequenced sample was whole blood, taken in connection with sensitization to the hapten diphenylcyclopropenone (DPC). These receptors all stem from a woman younger than 35 with alopecia areata. Some clones in this sample may be carry-over from other donors' samples.

This clonotype has only a few counts. The chain joins TRBV6-2 or TRBV6-3 to TRBJ2-7; D is unclear. The CDR3 length is 16 residues. Trimming left V 2 bases short and J 0 bases short, with 14 bases between. Germline assignment: CDR1 MNHEY and CDR2 SVGEGT. The CDR3: CASSYEGNTHSYEQYF. In DNA, the CDR3 is TGTGCCAGCAGTTACGAAGGTAACACACACTCCTACGAGCAGTACTTC.

The table lists this clonotype with many counts. The rearrangement joins TRBV27 to TRBJ1-2; D might be TRBD1 (5 bases). This CDR3 is 16 amino acids long. V lost 1 base, J lost 8 bases, and 20 bases lay in between. Germline CDR1 reads MNHEY; CDR2 reads SMNVEV (reference sequence). The CDR3 region is CASSLYPQNQGNGYTF. CDR3 coding DNA: TGTGCCAGCAGTTTATATCCCCAAAACCAGGGTAACGGCTACACCTTC.